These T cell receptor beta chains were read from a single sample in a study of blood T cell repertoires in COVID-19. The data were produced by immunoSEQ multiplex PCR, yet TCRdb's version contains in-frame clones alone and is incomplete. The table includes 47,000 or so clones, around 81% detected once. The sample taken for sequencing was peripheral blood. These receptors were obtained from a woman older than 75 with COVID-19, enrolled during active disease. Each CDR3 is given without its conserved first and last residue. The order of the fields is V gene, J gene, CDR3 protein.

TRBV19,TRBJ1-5,ASKGQGNNQPQH
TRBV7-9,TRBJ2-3,ASTKTPLSGRSLHTDTQY
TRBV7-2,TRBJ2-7,ASSLGWSTYEQY
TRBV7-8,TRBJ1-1,ASSPRTGGTEAF
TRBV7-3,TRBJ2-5,ASSPPSDILYRETQY
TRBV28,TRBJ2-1,ASSLGLAGIYNEQF
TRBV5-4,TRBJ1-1,ASSLDRLQAEAF
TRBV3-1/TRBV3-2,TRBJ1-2,ASSQQGSTNYGYT
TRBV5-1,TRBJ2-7,ASSLGALAGGNGEQY
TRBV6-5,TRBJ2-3,ASSRDFLSTQY
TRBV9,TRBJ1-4,ASSVVPGGNNEKLF
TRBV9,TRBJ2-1,ASSVARTSGSSYNEQF
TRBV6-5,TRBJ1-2,ASRPQGRANYGYT
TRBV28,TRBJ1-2,ASSPGGGNYGYT
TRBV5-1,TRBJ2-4,ASSLTGGGGKNIQY
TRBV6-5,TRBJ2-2,ASTPRGTLGGELF
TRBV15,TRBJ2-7,ATSKDSGPYEQY
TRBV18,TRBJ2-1,ASSHSGSGGNEQF
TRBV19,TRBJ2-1,ASSISGRAYNEQF
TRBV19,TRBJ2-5,ASSPTSGETQY
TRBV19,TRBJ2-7,ASSLGGTGGPAGYEQY
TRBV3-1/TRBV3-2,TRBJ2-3,ASSQRTGGPTDTQY